The rows below give T cell receptor beta chains drawn from one sample of a study of identical twins. MiXCR, applied by TCRdb to the 5' RACE reads, yields one record per CDR3 protein. The table lists under 1 million distinct CDR3 sequences, approximately 13% of them singletons. The data also belong to a second study, concerning yellow fever vaccine responses in identical twins.

The sample was PBMCs. The receptors here all came from a woman in her late teens or twenties in good health. Each CDR3 is given with its conserved first and last residue. The D gene is left open where the match is weak. Size tells how often a clone was seen (once, few, many) or the class of an expanded clone, and some rows leave it out.

j_gene | v_gene | abundance | d_gene | CDR3aa | CDR3nt
TRBJ2-3 | TRBV20-1 | many | . | CSARVDTQYF | TGCAGTGCTAGGGTGGATACGCAGTATTTT
TRBJ2-2 | TRBV6-6 | few | . | CASHTGTGELFF | TGTGCCAGCCATACAGGCACCGGGGAGCTGTTTTTT
TRBJ1-1 | TRBV6-5 | . | . | CASSYSGGEAFF | TGTGCCAGCAGTTACTCCGGTGGTGAAGCTTTCTTT
TRBJ2-2 | TRBV29-1 | . | . | CSVQQVYTGELFF | TGCAGCGTCCAACAGGTTTACACCGGGGAGCTGTTTTTT
TRBJ2-7 | TRBV7-6 | . | . | CASSSAPSSYEQYF | TGTGCCAGCAGCTCCGCCCCTAGTAGTTACGAGCAGTACTTC
TRBJ2-5 | TRBV10-3 | few | TRBD2 | CAISEFAGGETQYF | TGTGCCATCAGTGAGTTTGCCGGGGGGGAGACCCAGTACTTC
TRBJ2-3 | TRBV12-3/TRBV12-4 | few | TRBD2 | CASSLLSSGKATDTQYF | TGTGCCAGCAGTTTATTGTCTAGCGGGAAGGCCACAGATACGCAGTATTTT
TRBJ2-1 | TRBV11-2 | . | . | CASSLDLVQGGEQFF | TGTGCCAGCAGCTTAGATCTGGTCCAAGGAGGTGAGCAGTTCTTC
TRBJ1-4 | TRBV12-3/TRBV12-4 | . | TRBD1 | CASSTTGLNEKLFF | TGTGCCAGCAGTACGACAGGGTTGAATGAAAAACTGTTTTTT
TRBJ2-3 | TRBV29-1 | . | . | CSADTGGTDTQYF | TGCAGCGCAGACACGGGGGGCACAGATACGCAGTATTTT
TRBJ2-2 | TRBV10-3 | few | . | CAISGTVNTGELFF | TGTGCCATCAGTGGGACAGTCAACACCGGGGAGCTGTTTTTT
TRBJ2-1 | TRBV29-1 | few | . | CSVESRDSYNEQFF | TGCAGCGTTGAAAGTCGGGACTCCTACAATGAGCAGTTCTTC
TRBJ2-5 | TRBV4-1 | few | . | CASSQESSSPRAQYF | TGCGCCAGCAGCCAAGAATCTTCCTCCCCTAGGGCCCAGTACTTC
TRBJ2-1 | TRBV10-3 | . | TRBD2 | CAINSGTSGRGNEQFF | TGTGCCATCAATTCCGGGACTAGCGGGAGAGGGAATGAGCAGTTCTTC
TRBJ2-2 | TRBV12-5 | few | . | CASGLLGEAGFGELFF | TGTGCTAGTGGTCTACTCGGGGAGGCAGGGTTCGGGGAGCTGTTTTTT
TRBJ1-6 | TRBV28 | few | TRBD1 | CASGRTGESPLHF | TGTGCCAGCGGACGGACAGGGGAATCACCCCTCCACTTT
TRBJ1-2 | TRBV3-1 | many | . | CASSHSELSYTF | TGTGCCAGCAGCCACTCCGAGTTGAGCTACACCTTC
TRBJ2-3 | TRBV9 | many | . | CASSAGPDTDTQYF | TGTGCCAGCAGCGCGGGCCCCGACACAGATACGCAGTATTTT
TRBJ2-6 | TRBV20-1 | . | TRBD1 | CSATGTGTGANVLTF | TGCAGTGCCACCGGGACAGGGACTGGGGCCAACGTCCTGACTTTC
TRBJ2-6 | TRBV6-2/TRBV6-3 | few | . | CASSQQGFNVLTF | TGTGCCAGCAGTCAGCAGGGTTTCAACGTCCTGACTTTC
TRBJ2-2 | TRBV12-3/TRBV12-4 | few | . | CASRDTRWGGSSTGELFF | TGTGCCAGCAGAGACACCCGTTGGGGGGGCTCGTCCACCGGGGAGCTGTTTTTT
TRBJ1-4 | TRBV5-1 | few | . | CASKGNGGARSGEKLFF | TGCGCCAGCAAGGGGAACGGAGGGGCCCGATCGGGTGAAAAACTGTTTTTT
TRBJ2-1 | TRBV28 | many | . | CASRAEGNYNEQFF | TGTGCCAGCAGAGCCGAAGGGAACTACAATGAGCAGTTCTTC
TRBJ1-2 | TRBV7-9 | . | TRBD1 | CASGGAGYGYTF | TGTGCCTCAGGGGGAGCGGGCTATGGCTACACCTTC
TRBJ1-1 | TRBV29-1 | . | . | CSGGHVGGSEAFF | TGCAGCGGGGGGCATGTGGGGGGTTCTGAAGCTTTCTTT
TRBJ1-2 | TRBV7-6 | many | . | CASSLDGGIYGYTF | TGTGCCAGCAGCTTAGATGGGGGAATCTATGGCTACACCTTC
TRBJ1-1 | TRBV20-1 | few | . | CSASGGPNTEAFF | TGCAGTGCCTCCGGGGGTCCTAACACTGAAGCTTTCTTT
TRBJ2-1 | TRBV27 | few | . | CASSGPLGEQFF | TGTGCCAGCAGTGGGCCATTAGGAGAGCAGTTCTTC
TRBJ2-5 | TRBV28 | . | . | CASTTARGNGVKTQYF | TGTGCCAGCACTACGGCGAGAGGGAACGGGGTAAAGACCCAGTACTTC